This record concerns one T cell receptor beta chain sequence. The data were taken from a study of shared clonotypes between healthy human individuals. CD45RO negativity and positive selection for CCR7 defined naive CD8 cells, a population that excluded terminally differentiated effector memory CD45RA+ cells. V lost 3 bases, J lost 3 bases, and 21 bases lay in between. The germline V gene has CDR1 SGHVS and CDR2 FQNEAQ. This CDR3 region has 17 residues. Assay used: immunoSEQ multiplex PCR; TCRdb lists only in-frame clones, some missing. The table has under 850,000 clones, around 92% seen once. The clonotype comes from a man aged 30-40 years in good health. Sequencing used naive CD8+ T cells sorted from blood. V gene TRBV7-8 combines with J gene TRBJ2-7; TRBD2 might be the D (7 bases). The CDR3 DNA sequence: TGTGCCAGCAGCTTCCGCGGGGGCGTTTGGTTGGACTACGAGCAGTACTTC. Translation gives CASSFRGGVWLDYEQYF.